The sequence of this T cell receptor beta chain was determined in a study of blood T cells in healthy people across ages. This CDR3 is built from 14 residues. Germline V gene lookup returns CDR1 SQVTM and CDR2 ANQGSEA. Trimming stripped 8 bases from V and 3 bases from J, with 19 bases between. Sample donors were healthy Caucasian individuals that came from Russia, aged roughly 6 to 95. PCR was performed a second time for about 7 to 11 cycles using a sample-barcoded 5' primer and a J-beta primer mix. Each cDNA molecule, via a template-switch adaptor with 12 random nucleotides, was tagged. Per sample, CDR3-containing paired-end reads numbered at least 3 million. TCRdb re-called the 5' RACE reads through MiXCR, storing one row per CDR3 protein. The profile shows roughly 2 million distinct CDR3 sequences, 49% of them singletons.

V is TRBV29-1 and J is TRBJ1-2; a weak D match, TRBD1 (5 bases). Sequencing was performed on blood. This sequence was found in a middle-aged woman in good health. The CDR3 bases are TGCAGCCACGACGTTCCAGGGAGCGACTATGGCTACACCTTC. Encoded protein: CSHDVPGSDYGYTF. Based on the CDR3 plus reference TRBV29-1 and TRBJ1-2, the full variable domain is SAVISQKPSRDICQRGTSLTIQCQVDSQVTMMFWYRQQPGQSLTLIATANQGSEATYESGFVIDKFPISRPNLTFSTLTVSNMSPEDSSIYLCSHDVPGSDYGYTFGSGTRLTVV.